This TCR beta chain was identified during a study of cytomegalovirus exposure and HLA in healthy donors. Study observations and caveats: Exclusion as indistinguishable affected some V segments, including TRBV6-2 and TRBV6-3. The majority of CMV-associated TCR beta chains were reported as apparently HLA-restricted in a later analysis.

This clone was seen a single time. Its matching antigen is unknown. Each donor's status was that of a healthy bone marrow donor. This PCR relied on a set of 60 Vbeta primers and 13 Jbeta primers. In the authors' workflow: Around 76 million unique TCR beta chains, some 11 million shared, were counted in a later analysis. Method: immunoSEQ multiplex PCR; TCRdb's copy keeps in-frame clones and lacks some. The DNA was the basis for D and trimming; V, J and clone size are from that table. The table has over 150,000 clones, about three quarters seen once. CDR1 is MDHEN and CDR2 is SYDVKM in the germline V gene. The CDR3 is 15 amino acids. Trimming stripped 8 bases from V and 8 bases from J, with 24 bases between.

This sequence joins TRBV28 and TRBJ1-1; tentative D call: TRBD1 (6 bases). Sequenced input: PBMCs. This clonotype originated in a woman younger than 45 in good health and CMV-seronegative. The CDR3 reads CASGPVRGAQGEAFF. CDR3 DNA sequence: TGTGCCAGCGGCCCCGTTCGGGGGGCGCAAGGAGAAGCTTTCTTT.